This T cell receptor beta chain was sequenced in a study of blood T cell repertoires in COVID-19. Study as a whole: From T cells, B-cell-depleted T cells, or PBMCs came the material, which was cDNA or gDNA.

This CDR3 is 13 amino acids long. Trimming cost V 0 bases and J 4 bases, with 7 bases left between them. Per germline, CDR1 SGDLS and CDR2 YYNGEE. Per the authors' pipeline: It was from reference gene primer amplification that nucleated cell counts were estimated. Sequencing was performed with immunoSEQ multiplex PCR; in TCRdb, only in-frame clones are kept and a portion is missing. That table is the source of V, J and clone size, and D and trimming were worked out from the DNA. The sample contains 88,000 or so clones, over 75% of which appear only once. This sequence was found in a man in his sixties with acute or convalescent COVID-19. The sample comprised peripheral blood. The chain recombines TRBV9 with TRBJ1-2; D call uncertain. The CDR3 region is CASSVGPVYGYTF. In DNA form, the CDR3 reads TGTGCCAGCAGCGTAGGCCCGGTCTATGGCTACACCTTC.